This TCR beta chain was recorded in a study of blood T cell repertoires in COVID-19. V lost 4 bases and J lost 1; bases outside the gene matches: 6. CDR3 size: 16 residues. The germline V gene has CDR1 KGHSH and CDR2 LQKENI. The assay was immunoSEQ multiplex PCR, and TCRdb's table has in-frame clones only and misses some. Altogether about 150,000 clones are present, roughly four fifths being singletons, with the ten largest covering around 28%. The TCR originated in a woman in her sixties with acute or convalescent COVID-19. The sequenced sample was peripheral blood. The chain uses TRBV18 and TRBJ2-2, with TRBD2 matching over 7 bases. The CDR3 reads CASSQWSSGNTGELFF. The CDR3 DNA reads as TGTGCCAGCTCACAGTGGTCTAGCGGGAACACCGGGGAGCTGTTTTTT.